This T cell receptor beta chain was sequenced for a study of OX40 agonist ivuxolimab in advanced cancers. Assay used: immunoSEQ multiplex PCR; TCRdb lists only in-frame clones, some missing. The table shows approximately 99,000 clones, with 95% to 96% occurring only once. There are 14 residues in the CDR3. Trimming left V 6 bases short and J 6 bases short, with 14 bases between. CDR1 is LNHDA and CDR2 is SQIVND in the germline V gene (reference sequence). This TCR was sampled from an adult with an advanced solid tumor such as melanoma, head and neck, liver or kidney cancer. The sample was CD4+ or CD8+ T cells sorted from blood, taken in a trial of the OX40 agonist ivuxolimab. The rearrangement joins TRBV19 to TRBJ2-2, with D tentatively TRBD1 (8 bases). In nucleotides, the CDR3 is TGTGCCAGTAGGCAACAGGGGGGGGCCGGGGAGCTGTTTTTT. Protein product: CASRQQGGAGELFF.